This TCR beta chain is from a study of cytomegalovirus exposure and HLA in healthy donors. The PCR had 60 Vbeta and 13 Jbeta primers. Libraries were prepared by immunoSEQ multiplex PCR; TCRdb keeps only in-frame clonotypes and omits some of them. The table lists approximately 120,000 clones, under 85% of them singletons. Germline CDR1 reads LNHDA; CDR2 reads SQIVND (reference sequence). CDR3 size: 13 residues. The ends were cut back, 4 bases at V and 0 bases at J, with 6 bases in the middle. This TCR was sampled from a woman between 50 and 59 years old in good health and CMV-seropositive. The material sequenced was PBMCs. V gene TRBV19 combines with J gene TRBJ1-1; D remains ambiguous. Written as DNA, the CDR3 is TGTGCCAGTAGTAGGCATATGAACACTGAAGCTTTCTTT. This translates into CASSRHMNTEAFF.